This TCR beta chain was recorded in a study of CD8+ T cells in alopecia areata. Specified treatment: oral pan-JAK inhibitor, 5-10 mg twice daily. The authors extracted RNA and reverse transcribed it into cDNA as the sequencing template. Some clones are missing from TCRdb's copy, which holds only in-frame ones; the method was immunoSEQ multiplex PCR. This table has about 99,000 clones, under 90% appearing once. The sequence was collected from a human donor with alopecia areata. This sample comprised CD8+ T cells sorted from blood, obtained between weeks 30 and 35, from a patient treated with tofacitinib.

This CDR3 is CSARTVIAGGSPDTQYF. The CDR3 nucleotides read TGCAGCGCGCGGACCGTGATAGCAGGGGGTAGTCCAGATACGCAGTATTTT. This rearrangement joins TRBV29-1 to TRBJ2-3; 7 positions agree with TRBD1. CDR3 length: 17 residues. The germline V gene encodes CDR1 SQVTM and CDR2 ANQGSEA. J lost 4 bases, V lost 7 bases, and 20 bases had no gene match.